The following is a TCR beta chain sequence with its context. Its antigen is as yet unknown. These data come from a study of memory CD4+ T cells and cytomegalovirus serostatus. Looking at the study overall: Of the healthy Belgian adults, several were CMV seropositive and more than 20 seronegative. Study results and limitations: Of 150 to 200 reported CMV TCRbeta sequences, 60 to 85 were found in memory CD4+ repertoires.

The sort gate was single viable CD3+CD4+CD8-CD45RO+ cells for memory CD4+ T cells. Germline CDR1 is KGHSH and CDR2 is LQKENI. Between the trimmed V and J ends, which lost 4 bases and 0 bases, there was a span of 13 bases. The CDR3 sequence is 16 residues long. TCRdb's copy holds only in-frame clones and misses some; the assay was immunoSEQ multiplex PCR. The sample lists about 57,000 clones, under 80% seen once, with about 0.86% in the top ten. The sequenced sample consisted of memory CD4+ T cells from blood. This sequence joins TRBV18 and TRBJ1-3; D is undetermined. The receptor comes from an adult in good health and CMV-seronegative. The CDR3 spells CASSLPTGHSGNTIYF. The CDR3 DNA follows: TGTGCCAGCTCACTTCCAACCGGGCACTCTGGAAACACCATATATTTT.